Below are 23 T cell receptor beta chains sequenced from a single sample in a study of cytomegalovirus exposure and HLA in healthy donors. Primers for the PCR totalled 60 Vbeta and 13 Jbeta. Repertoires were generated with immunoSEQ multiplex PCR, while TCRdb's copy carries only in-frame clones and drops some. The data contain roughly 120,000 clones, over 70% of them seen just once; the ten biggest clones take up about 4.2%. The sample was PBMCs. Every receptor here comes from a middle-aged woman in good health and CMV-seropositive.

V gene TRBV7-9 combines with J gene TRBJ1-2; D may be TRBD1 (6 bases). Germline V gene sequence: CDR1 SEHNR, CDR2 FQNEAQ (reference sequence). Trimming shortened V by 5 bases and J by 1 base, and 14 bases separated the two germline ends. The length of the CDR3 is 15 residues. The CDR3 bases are TGTGCCAGCAGCCCCCAGGGACACCTTAACTATGGCTACACCTTC. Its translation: CASSPQGHLNYGYTF.

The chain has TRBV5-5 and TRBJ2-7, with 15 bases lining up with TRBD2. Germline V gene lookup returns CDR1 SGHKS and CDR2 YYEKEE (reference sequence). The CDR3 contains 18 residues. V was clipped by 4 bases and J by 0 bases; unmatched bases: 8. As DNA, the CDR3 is TGTGCCAGCAGCCCGACGGGACTAGCGGGAGGTTCCTCCTACGAGCAGTACTTC. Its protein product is CASSPTGLAGGSSYEQYF.

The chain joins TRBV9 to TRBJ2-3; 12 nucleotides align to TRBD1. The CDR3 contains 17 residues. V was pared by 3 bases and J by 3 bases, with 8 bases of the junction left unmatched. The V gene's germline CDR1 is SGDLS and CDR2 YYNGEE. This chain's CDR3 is CASSGSLGQGATDTQYF. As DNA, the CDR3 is TGTGCCAGCAGCGGAAGTTTGGGACAGGGGGCAACAGATACGCAGTATTTT.

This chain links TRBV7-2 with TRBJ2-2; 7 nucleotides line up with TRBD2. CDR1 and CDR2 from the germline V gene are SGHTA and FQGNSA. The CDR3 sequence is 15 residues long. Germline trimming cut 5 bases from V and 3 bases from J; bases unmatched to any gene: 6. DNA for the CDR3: TGTGCCAGCAGCCCTCTAGCGGCGGACACCGGGGAGCTGTTTTTT. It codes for CASSPLAADTGELFF.

CDR3 nucleotide sequence: TGCGCCAGCAGCCAAGAGGGAATGGCGGGCAGCACCCGGGCCTACAATGAGCAGTTCTTC. Translation gives CASSQEGMAGSTRAYNEQFF. The V and J genes are TRBV4-1 and TRBJ2-1; the D gene is possibly TRBD2 (5 bases). This CDR3 comprises 20 residues. Trimming removed 0 bases at V and 2 bases at J, with 23 bases between. The V gene's germline CDR1 is MGHRA and CDR2 YSYEKL.

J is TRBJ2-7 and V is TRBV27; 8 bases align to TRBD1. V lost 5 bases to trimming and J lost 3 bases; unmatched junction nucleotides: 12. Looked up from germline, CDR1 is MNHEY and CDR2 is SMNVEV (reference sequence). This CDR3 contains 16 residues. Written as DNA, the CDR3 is TGTGCCAGCAGTCACTTCAGGGGGCTTAGGAGCTACGAGCAGTACTTC. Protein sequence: CASSHFRGLRSYEQYF.

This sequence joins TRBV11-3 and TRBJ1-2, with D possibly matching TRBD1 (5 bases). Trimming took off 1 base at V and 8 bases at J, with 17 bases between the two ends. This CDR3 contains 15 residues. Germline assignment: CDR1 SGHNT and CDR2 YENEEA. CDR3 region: CASSLVSSGAEGYTF. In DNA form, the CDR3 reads TGTGCCAGCAGCTTAGTGTCCTCTGGGGCTGAAGGCTACACCTTC.

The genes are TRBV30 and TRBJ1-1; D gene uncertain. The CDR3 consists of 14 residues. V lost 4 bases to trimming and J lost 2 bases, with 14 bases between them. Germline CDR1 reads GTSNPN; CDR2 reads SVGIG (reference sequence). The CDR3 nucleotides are TGTGCCTGGACAAAAAACCGGTTTAACACTGAAGCTTTCTTT. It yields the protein CAWTKNRFNTEAFF. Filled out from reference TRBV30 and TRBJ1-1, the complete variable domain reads SQTIHQWPATLVQPVGSPLSLECTVEGTSNPNLYWYRQAAGRGLQLLFYSVGIGQISSEVPQNLSASRPQDRQFILSSKKLLLSDSGFYLCAWTKNRFNTEAFFGQGTRLTVV.

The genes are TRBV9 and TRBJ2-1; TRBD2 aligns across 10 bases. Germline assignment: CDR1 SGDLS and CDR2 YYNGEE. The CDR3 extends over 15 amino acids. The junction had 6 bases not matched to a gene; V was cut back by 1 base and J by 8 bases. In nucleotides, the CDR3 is TGTGCCAGCAGCGTACTTCCTAGCGGGGGTGATGAGCAGTTCTTC. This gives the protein CASSVLPSGGDEQFF.

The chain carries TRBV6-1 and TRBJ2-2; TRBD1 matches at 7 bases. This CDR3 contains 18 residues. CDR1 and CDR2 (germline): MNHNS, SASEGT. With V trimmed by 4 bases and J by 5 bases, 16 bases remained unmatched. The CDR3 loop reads CASSVRSNYRGRTGELFF. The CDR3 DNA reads TGTGCCAGCAGTGTACGGTCTAATTACAGGGGACGGACCGGGGAGCTGTTTTTT.

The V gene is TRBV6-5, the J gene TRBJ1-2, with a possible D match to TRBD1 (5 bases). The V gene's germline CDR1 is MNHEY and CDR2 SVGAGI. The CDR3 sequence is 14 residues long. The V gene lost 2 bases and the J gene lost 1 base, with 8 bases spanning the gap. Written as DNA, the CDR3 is TGTGCCAGCAGTTACCGACAGAATAACTATGGCTACACCTTC. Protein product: CASSYRQNNYGYTF.

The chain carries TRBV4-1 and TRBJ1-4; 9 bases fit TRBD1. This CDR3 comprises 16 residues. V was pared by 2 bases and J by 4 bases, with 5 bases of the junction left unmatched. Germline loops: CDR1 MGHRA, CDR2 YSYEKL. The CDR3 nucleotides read TGCGCCAGCAGCCAACCGGACAGGGGCCTTAATGAAAAACTGTTTTTT. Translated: CASSQPDRGLNEKLFF.

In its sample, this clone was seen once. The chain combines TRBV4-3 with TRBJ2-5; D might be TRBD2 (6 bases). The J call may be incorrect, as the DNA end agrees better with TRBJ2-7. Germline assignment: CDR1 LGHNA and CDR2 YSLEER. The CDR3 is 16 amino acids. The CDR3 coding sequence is TGCGCCAGCAGCCAAGTAGCTACTAGCCCCTCCTACGAGCAGTACTTC. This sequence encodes CASSQVATSPSYEQYF.

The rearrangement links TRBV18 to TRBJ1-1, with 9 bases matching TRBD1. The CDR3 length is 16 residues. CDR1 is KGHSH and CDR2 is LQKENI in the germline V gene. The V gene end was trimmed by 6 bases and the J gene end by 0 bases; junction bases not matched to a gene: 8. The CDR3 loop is CASSQNRGPMNTEAFF. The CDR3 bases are TGTGCCAGCTCCCAAAACAGGGGGCCTATGAACACTGAAGCTTTCTTT.

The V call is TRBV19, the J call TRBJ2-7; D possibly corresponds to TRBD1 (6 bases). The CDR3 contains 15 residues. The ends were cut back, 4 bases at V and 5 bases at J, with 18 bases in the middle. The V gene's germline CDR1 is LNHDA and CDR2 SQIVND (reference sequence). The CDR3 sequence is CASSTRRTGYDEQYF. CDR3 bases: TGTGCCAGTAGTACCCGCCGAACAGGGTACGACGAGCAGTACTTC.

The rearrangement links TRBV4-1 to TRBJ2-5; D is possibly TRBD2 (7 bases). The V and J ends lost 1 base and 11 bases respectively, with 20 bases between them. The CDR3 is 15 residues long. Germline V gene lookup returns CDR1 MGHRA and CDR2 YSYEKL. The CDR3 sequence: CASSQVGGLTSEQYF. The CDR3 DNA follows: TGCGCCAGCAGCCAAGTAGGGGGACTAACGTCTGAGCAGTACTTC.

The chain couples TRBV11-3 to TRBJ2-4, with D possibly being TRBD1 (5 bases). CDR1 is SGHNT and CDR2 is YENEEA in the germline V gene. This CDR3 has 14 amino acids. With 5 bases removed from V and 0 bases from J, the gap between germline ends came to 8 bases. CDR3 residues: CASSSRVAKNIQYF. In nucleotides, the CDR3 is TGTGCCAGCAGCAGCAGGGTAGCCAAAAACATTCAGTACTTC.

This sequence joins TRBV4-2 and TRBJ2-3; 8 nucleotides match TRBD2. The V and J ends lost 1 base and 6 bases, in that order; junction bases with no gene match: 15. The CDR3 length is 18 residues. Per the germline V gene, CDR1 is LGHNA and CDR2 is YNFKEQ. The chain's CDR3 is CASSQGTGRALGVDTQYF. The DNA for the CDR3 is TGTGCCAGCAGCCAAGGGACCGGGAGGGCCTTGGGAGTGGATACGCAGTATTTT.

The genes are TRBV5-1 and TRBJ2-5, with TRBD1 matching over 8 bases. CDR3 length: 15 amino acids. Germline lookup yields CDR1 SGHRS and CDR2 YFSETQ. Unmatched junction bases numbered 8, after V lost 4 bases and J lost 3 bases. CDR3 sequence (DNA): TGCGCCAGCAGCCGGCTGGGGACAGGAAAAGAGACCCAGTACTTC. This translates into CASSRLGTGKETQYF.

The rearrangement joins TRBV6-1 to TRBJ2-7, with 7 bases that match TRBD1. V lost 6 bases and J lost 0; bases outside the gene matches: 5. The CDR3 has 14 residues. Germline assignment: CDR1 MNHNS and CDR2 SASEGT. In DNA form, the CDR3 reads TGTGCCAGCAGCGAAAGGGACAGCTCCTACGAGCAGTACTTC. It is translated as CASSERDSSYEQYF.

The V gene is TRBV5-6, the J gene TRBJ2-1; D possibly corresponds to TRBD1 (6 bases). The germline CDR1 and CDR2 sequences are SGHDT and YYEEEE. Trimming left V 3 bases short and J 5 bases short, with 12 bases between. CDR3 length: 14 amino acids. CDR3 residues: CASSYRDIDNEQFF. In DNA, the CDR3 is TGTGCCAGCAGCTACCGGGACATAGACAATGAGCAGTTCTTC.

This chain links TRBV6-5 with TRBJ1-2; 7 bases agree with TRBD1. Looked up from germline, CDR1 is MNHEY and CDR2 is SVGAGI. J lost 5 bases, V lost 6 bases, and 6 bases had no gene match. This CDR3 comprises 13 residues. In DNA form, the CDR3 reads TGTGCCAGCAGGCCGGGACAGCAATATGGCTACACCTTC. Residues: CASRPGQQYGYTF.

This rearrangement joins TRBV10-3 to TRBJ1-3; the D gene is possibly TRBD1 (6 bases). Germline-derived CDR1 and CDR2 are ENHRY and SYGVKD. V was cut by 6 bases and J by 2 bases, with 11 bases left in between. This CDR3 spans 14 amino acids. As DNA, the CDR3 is TGTGCCATCAGAGAGACAGGAACTGGAAACACCATATATTTT. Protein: CAIRETGTGNTIYF.